One sample yielded the 29 T cell receptor beta chains listed below, sequenced in a study of T cells after yellow fever vaccination. TCRdb re-analysed the 5' RACE reads in MiXCR, keeping a single row per CDR3 protein. The repertoire consists of about 580,000 distinct CDR3 sequences, with roughly 17% occurring once and the leading ten covering roughly 17%. The input for sequencing was PBMCs, taken 5 days after the first yellow fever vaccination. These TCRs come from a man between 18 and 35 years old who received the YFV17D yellow fever vaccine.

This clonotype was recorded a few times. The chain employs TRBV7-2 and TRBJ2-2, with 10 nucleotides matching TRBD2. Germline CDR1 reads SGHTA; CDR2 reads FQGNSA. V dropped 3 bases and J dropped 5; count of bases not matched to a gene: 6. The CDR3 sequence is 16 residues long. The chain's CDR3 is CASSLSGGEVTGELFF. The CDR3 DNA sequence: TGTGCCAGCAGCTTGAGCGGGGGGGAAGTAACCGGGGAGCTGTTTTTT.

This clonotype has a handful of counts. The gene calls are TRBV2 and TRBJ1-5; D ambiguous. The CDR3 has 13 amino acids. Germline V gene data show CDR1 as SNHLY and CDR2 as FYNNEI. With 4 bases removed from V and 7 bases from J, the gap between germline ends came to 11 bases. The CDR3 DNA follows: TGTGCCAGCAGTGTAACAGAAAGGCAGCCCCAGCATTTT. It encodes CASSVTERQPQHF.

Here the CDR3 reads CASSPGTGQTYSPLHF. The CDR3 bases are TGCGCCAGCAGCCCCGGGACGGGACAGACCTATTCACCCCTCCACTTT. The gene calls are TRBV5-1 and TRBJ1-6, with TRBD1 identical over 7 bases. J gave up 8 bases and V 4 bases, and 12 bases lay outside the gene matches. This CDR3 is 16 amino acids long. From germline, CDR1 is SGHRS and CDR2 YFSETQ.

The chain uses TRBV19 and TRBJ2-3; D gene unclear. Germline CDR1 LNHDA, CDR2 SQIVND (reference sequence). The CDR3 totals 16 residues. Trimming stripped 1 base from V and 0 bases from J, with 11 bases between. The CDR3 is CASSIGLFASTDTQYF. The CDR3 nucleotides read TGTGCCAGTAGTATAGGCCTGTTTGCTAGCACAGATACGCAGTATTTT.

The chain links TRBV6-1 to TRBJ2-5; D may be TRBD2 (5 bases). V was shortened by 11 bases and J by 4 bases, with 20 bases between the two germline ends. This CDR3 region has 14 residues. Germline CDR1 and CDR2: MNHNS and SASEGT. CDR3 bases: TGTGCCTCCCGGGGTGCTCTGGGAATAGAGACCCAGTACTTC. Translating gives CASRGALGIETQYF.

The CDR3 region has the DNA TGCAGCGTTGCCCCGGACCGTAATCAGCCCCAGCATTTT. Translation gives CSVAPDRNQPQHF. This chain uses TRBV29-1 with TRBJ1-5; D remains unclear. The CDR3 is 13 residues long. The V end lost 4 bases, the J end lost 4 bases, and 11 bases lay between the germline ends. The germline V gene has CDR1 SQVTM and CDR2 ANQGSEA.

The chain employs TRBV24-1 and TRBJ1-5; D possibly corresponds to TRBD1 (6 bases). Trimming left V 6 bases short and J 3 bases short, with 11 bases between. CDR3 size: 14 residues. Germline values: CDR1 KGHDR, CDR2 SFDVKD. The CDR3, as DNA: TGTGCCACCAGTCCGGACAGAGTCAATCAGCCCCAGCATTTT. This sequence encodes CATSPDRVNQPQHF.

The rearrangement links TRBV12-3 or TRBV12-4 to TRBJ2-7; 8 bases line up with TRBD1. This CDR3 has 14 amino acids. With V trimmed by 6 bases and J by 2 bases, 6 bases remained unmatched. CDR3 protein: CASSLGQATYEQYF. DNA of the CDR3: TGTGCCAGCAGCTTGGGACAGGCGACCTACGAGCAGTACTTC.

The table lists this clonotype with a few counts. Relative to the germline gene, one junction end is altered; a read error may explain this. This chain joins TRBV20-1 and TRBJ2-1, with no clear D. CDR1 is DFQATT and CDR2 is SNEGSKA in the germline V gene (reference sequence). This CDR3 is 20 amino acids long. The CDR3 DNA sequence: TGCAGTGCTGGAGAACTCAATTTGCAGAAGTCCGTCCCGAGGTACAATGAGCAGTTCTTC. It is translated as CSAGELNLQKSVPRYNEQFF.

The J gene is TRBJ1-5, the V gene TRBV7-2, with TRBD1 as a possible D gene (5 bases). The CDR3 loop spans 15 amino acids. CDR1 is SGHTA and CDR2 is FQGNSA in the germline V gene. Trimming left V 2 bases short and J 7 bases short, with 15 bases between. The CDR3: CASSLSRQGLQPQHF. The CDR3 region has the DNA TGTGCCAGCAGCTTAAGTAGGCAGGGACTGCAGCCCCAGCATTTT.

This clonotype has a handful of counts. This sequence joins TRBV5-1 and TRBJ1-1; no reliable D call. Germline V gene data show CDR1 as SGHRS and CDR2 as YFSETQ. The length of the CDR3 is 15 residues. V dropped 0 bases and J dropped 2 bases, with 11 bases sitting between them. CDR3 residues: CASSLAGFRNTEAFF. The CDR3 nucleotides are TGCGCCAGCAGCTTGGCCGGGTTCCGTAACACTGAAGCTTTCTTT.

The table lists this clonotype with many counts. The chain has TRBV7-2 and TRBJ2-6; D is ambiguous. The CDR3 has 17 amino acids. Trimming shortened V by 0 bases and J by 1 base, and 10 bases separated the two germline ends. Germline assignment: CDR1 SGHTA and CDR2 FQGNSA. The CDR3 is CASSLAYLRSGANVLTF. DNA of the CDR3: TGTGCCAGCAGCTTAGCGTATTTGAGGTCTGGGGCCAACGTCCTGACTTTC.

The sample holds a few counts of this clonotype. J is TRBJ2-7 and V is TRBV10-3; tentatively, D is TRBD2 (6 bases). This CDR3 contains 12 residues. Looked up from germline, CDR1 is ENHRY and CDR2 is SYGVKD. Trimming removed 6 bases at V and 11 bases at J, with 17 bases between. The CDR3 sequence is CAIRAGTPFEYV. As DNA, the CDR3 is TGTGCCATCAGGGCGGGGACTCCGTTTGAGTACGTC.

This clonotype was picked up a small number of times. V and J are TRBV25-1 and TRBJ2-7; 9 bases are a match to TRBD1. The CDR3 consists of 15 residues. After removal of 5 bases from V and 1 base from J, the junction contained 6 bases not matched to a gene. Germline values: CDR1 MGHDK, CDR2 SYGVNS. Here the CDR3 reads CASSRTGGGSYEQYF. CDR3 DNA: TGTGCCAGCAGTCGAACAGGGGGCGGATCCTACGAGCAGTACTTC.

In this sample, this clonotype turned up a few times. The rearrangement links TRBV19 to TRBJ2-3; the match to TRBD2 covers 8 bases. The CDR3 has 16 amino acids. In germline, CDR1 is LNHDA, CDR2 SQIVND (reference sequence). Trimming at V came to 4 bases and at J to 7 bases, leaving 13 bases not matched to a gene. DNA for the CDR3: TGTGCCAGTAGTAGCCGGGGGGGTCAGCGTGAATATACGCAGTATTTT. This translates into CASSSRGGQREYTQYF.

The V and J genes are TRBV28 and TRBJ2-3, with 7 nucleotides matching TRBD2. Trimming took 7 bases from V and 4 from J; bases not matched to a gene: 11. The CDR3 sequence is 15 residues long. The germline V gene has CDR1 MDHEN and CDR2 SYDVKM. The DNA for the CDR3 is TGTGCCAGCACCTCTTGGGGGGGGATCGCAGATACGCAGTATTTT. Its protein is CASTSWGGIADTQYF.

This clonotype has only a few counts. The chain has TRBV12-3 or TRBV12-4 and TRBJ1-5; D unclear. Trimming shortened V by 2 bases and J by 6 bases, and 17 bases separated the two germline ends. There are 16 residues in the CDR3. The CDR3 loop reads CASSLIVGESTQPQHF. Written as DNA, the CDR3 is TGTGCCAGCAGTTTAATTGTCGGGGAATCTACTCAGCCCCAGCATTTT.

The CDR3: CASSRGTEWGKNIQYF. In DNA, the CDR3 is TGTGCCAGCAGCCGGGGGACAGAATGGGGCAAAAACATTCAGTACTTC. The rearrangement joins TRBV7-9 to TRBJ2-4; D may be TRBD1 (7 bases). V dropped 5 bases and J dropped 3 bases, with 17 bases sitting between them. The CDR3 sequence is 16 residues long. Germline V gene lookup returns CDR1 SEHNR and CDR2 FQNEAQ (reference sequence).

The rearrangement uses TRBV7-9 and TRBJ2-7, with D tentatively TRBD1 (6 bases). Trimming left V 6 bases short and J 4 bases short, with 19 bases between. The germline V gene encodes CDR1 SEHNR and CDR2 FQNEAQ (reference sequence). This CDR3 spans 15 amino acids. CDR3 region: CASSHRGQPRYEQYF. Here the CDR3 DNA reads TGTGCCAGCAGTCATCGCGGACAGCCGCGGTACGAGCAGTACTTC.

V usage is TRBV5-1 and J usage is TRBJ2-6; D gene unclear. The V gene's germline CDR1 is SGHRS and CDR2 YFSETQ. V was shortened by 7 bases and J by 1 base, with 18 bases between the two germline ends. The CDR3 is 17 residues long. As DNA, the CDR3 is TGCGCCAGCTCTGTAGGGTATGGATCGTCTGGGGCCAACGTCCTGACTTTC. Translation gives CASSVGYGSSGANVLTF. Complete variable domain (other parts from reference TRBV5-1 and TRBJ2-6): KAGVTQTPRYLIKTRGQQVTLSCSPISGHRSVSWYQQTPGQGLQFLFEYFSETQRNKGNFPGRFSGRQFSNSRSEMNVSTLELGDSALYLCASSVGYGSSGANVLTFGAGSRLTVL.

This chain uses TRBV7-9 with TRBJ2-1, with TRBD1 matching 7 bases. The CDR3 has 14 amino acids. The germline V gene has CDR1 SEHNR and CDR2 FQNEAQ (reference sequence). V lost 10 bases, J lost 5 bases, and 11 bases stayed unmatched. The CDR3 loop is CAMGPPGQHNEQFF. As DNA, the CDR3 is TGTGCCATGGGCCCGCCGGGACAGCACAATGAGCAGTTCTTC.

This chain links TRBV10-3 with TRBJ2-7; a possible D gene is TRBD1 (5 bases). The V gene lost 4 bases and the J gene lost 0 bases, with 10 bases spanning the gap. CDR3 length: 14 amino acids. Germline V gene sequence: CDR1 ENHRY, CDR2 SYGVKD. CDR3 nucleotide sequence: TGTGCCATCAGTGTAGGGGCCCTCTCCTACGAGCAGTACTTC. Its translation is CAISVGALSYEQYF.

The J gene is TRBJ2-7, the V gene TRBV5-1; D is undetermined. Trimming stripped 5 bases from V and 8 bases from J, with 23 bases between. Germline CDR1 reads SGHRS; CDR2 reads YFSETQ. The length of the CDR3 is 15 residues. The CDR3 spells CASRNNVGRGTKQYF. The CDR3 DNA is TGCGCCAGCAGAAACAACGTCGGGCGCGGTACGAAGCAGTACTTC.

The chain combines TRBV11-2 with TRBJ2-1, with D uncertain. Trimming took off 3 bases at V and 0 bases at J, with 6 bases between the two ends. Germline loops: CDR1 SGHAT, CDR2 FQNNGV. The CDR3 loop spans 14 amino acids. CDR3 DNA: TGTGCCAGCAGCTTTAGTAGCTCCTACAATGAGCAGTTCTTC. Its protein product is CASSFSSSYNEQFF. Using reference TRBV11-2 and TRBJ2-1 for the parts outside the CDR3, the full variable domain is EAGVAQSPRYKIIEKRQSVAFWCNPISGHATLYWYQQILGQGPKLLIQFQNNGVVDDSQLPKDRFSAERLKGVDSTLKIQPAKLEDSAVYLCASSFSSSYNEQFFGPGTRLTVL.

This clonotype was counted between two and nine times. The V and J genes are TRBV12-3 or TRBV12-4 and TRBJ1-3, with unresolved D. CDR3 length equals 14 residues. V was shortened by 5 bases and J by 1 base, with 9 bases between the two germline ends. Here the CDR3 reads CASSDNASGNTIYF. CDR3 in DNA: TGTGCCAGCAGTGACAATGCTTCTGGAAACACCATATATTTT.

CDR3 nucleotides: TGCGCCAGCAGCCAAGGCGAGGGGCCTGAGCAGTTCTTC. It codes for CASSQGEGPEQFF. The V call is TRBV4-3, the J call TRBJ2-1; possibly TRBD1 or TRBD2 for D (5 bases each). The CDR3 extends over 13 amino acids. The V gene's germline CDR1 is LGHNA and CDR2 YSLEER. V was cut by 1 base and J by 9 bases, with 10 bases left in between.

The chain carries TRBV4-2 and TRBJ2-2; TRBD2 matches at 7 bases. Germline CDR1 LGHNA, CDR2 YNFKEQ. J gave up 6 bases and V 5 bases, and 15 bases lay outside the gene matches. The CDR3 consists of 17 residues. Written as DNA, the CDR3 is TGTGCCAGCAGCTCTCTTGGCGCGGGGGAATTCGCCGGGGAGCTGTTTTTT. Its translation: CASSSLGAGEFAGELFF.

This clonotype was picked up a small number of times. J is TRBJ2-3 and V is TRBV7-2, with D unclear. V lost 1 base to trimming and J lost 1 base, with 6 bases between them. The CDR3 sequence is 14 residues long. The germline CDR1 and CDR2 sequences are SGHTA and FQGNSA. CDR3 in amino acids: CASSLVLGTDTQYF. The CDR3 coding sequence is TGTGCCAGCAGCTTAGTACTGGGCACAGATACGCAGTATTTT.

The chain joins TRBV4-2 to TRBJ2-7; D is uncertain. In germline, CDR1 is LGHNA, CDR2 YNFKEQ. The CDR3 is made up of 12 amino acids. V lost 5 bases to trimming and J lost 1 base, with 6 bases between them. The CDR3 sequence: CASSGISYEQYV. DNA for the CDR3: TGTGCCAGCAGCGGGATTTCCTACGAGCAGTACGTC.